This TCR beta chain was observed in a study of T cell responses to AZD1222 COVID-19 vaccine. Regarding the study as a whole: None of the repertoires were sampled until the peak T cell response had passed. Seropositive at baseline were only a handful of AZD1222 recipients. Clonal diversity was possibly underestimated, and the donors were mostly white British, with more females.

Germline values: CDR1 SGHKS, CDR2 YYEKEE (reference sequence). There are 14 residues in the CDR3. Trimming took off 0 bases at V and 2 bases at J, with 6 bases between the two ends. To note about this clone: Its cognate antigen is unknown.

The data were produced by immunoSEQ multiplex PCR, yet TCRdb's version contains in-frame clones alone and is incomplete. The sample lists 100,000 or so clones, around nine tenths seen once, with 9% to 9.5% in the top ten. The sample here was peripheral blood, taken on day 0 of AZD1222 vaccination. V and J are TRBV5-5 and TRBJ1-5, with D maybe TRBD1 (5 bases). The sequence was obtained from an adult in good health. The CDR3 DNA is TGTGCCAGCAGCTTGGAACAGGGCAATCAGCCCCAGCATTTT. Protein product: CASSLEQGNQPQHF.